Included here is one T cell receptor (beta chain) sequence, with context. Its recognized antigen is unknown. No much larger clone exists at a distance of one base, and base qualities are not known. V drops 3 bases and J drops 5 bases, leaving 13 bases in between. The CDR3 sequence holds 14 residues, the cysteine and phenylalanine included. Only the CDR3 region is kept as DNA, spanning 42 bases read in frame from base 1. CDR1 LNHDA and CDR2 SQIVND are derived from the germline V gene (reference sequence). TCRbeta CDR3 regions were amplified from genomic DNA using the immunoSEQ Assay, a bias-controlled multiplex PCR. The published analysis was carried out like this. The number of nucleated cells in each sample was estimated from the amplification of reference gene primers within the assay. Sequence reads were collapsed and filtered to measure the absolute abundance of every unique TCRbeta CDR3 rearrangement. For each sample, productive Simpson clonality was calculated by taking the square root of Simpson's diversity index across productive rearrangements. TCRdb obtained this table from immuneACCESS and retained in-frame rearrangements with V and J assigned. These tables miss some clones; where compared with another copy, unresolved V genes account for less than half of the shortfall, and the remainder is unexplained. The DNA gave D and trimming, while V, J and clone size come from that table. In all, the sample holds 150,000 to 200,000 clones, and around 85% of those were seen once. Approximately 3.3% of the sample is in the top ten clones.

Whole blood was collected in K2EDTA tubes by collaborating institutions according to the institutions' own protocols. For TCRbeta analysis, collaborator samples were shipped as frozen whole blood, as isolated PBMCs, or as DNA extracted from either sample type. The data originate from a study of blood T cell repertoires in COVID-19 (dated by TCRdb to 2018 to 2020). The study in broad terms: Samples from collaborators originated in the United States, Italy and Spain and spanned both the acute and convalescent phases of COVID-19. The prospective study material was composed of cDNA or gDNA derived from T cells, B-cell-depleted T cells, or PBMCs. Subjects who had been exposed to COVID-19, were actively infected with it, or had recovered from it provided the deeply sampled blood TCRbeta repertoires that made up the dataset. The repertoires were released in a freely available public database intended as a resource for research on the immune response to SARS-CoV-2. Samples were obtained from the ongoing ImmuneRACE study (first 160 participants) and from some 1,200 subjects provided by 6 global collaborators. The sample metadata nearly always contained a de-identified subject ID, COVID-19 status, age in years and sex. HLA class I and class II types, where available, came from metadata supplied by the sample provider rather than from assay-based typing.

General study outcomes and caveats: How much clinical and demographic metadata was included differed by source and by participant, and the metadata was provided uncurated.

The sequence joins TRBV19 to TRBJ1-1; 5 matching bases give a weak D call of TRBD1. This clonotype was obtained from a human donor with acute or convalescent COVID-19. The donor label of this sample is uncertain. The sample comprised peripheral blood. The sequenced DNA: TGTGCCAGTAGTATTTCGGCAGGGTGGACTGAAGCTTTCTTT. This encodes CASSISAGWTEAFF.